Listed below are T cell receptor beta chains from one sample, sequenced in a study of blood T cell repertoires in COVID-19. Assay used: immunoSEQ multiplex PCR; TCRdb lists only in-frame clones, some missing. The sample has around 77,000 clones, about 88% seen once. The sequenced material came from peripheral blood. All receptors come from an elderly woman with active or convalescent COVID-19. Each CDR3 is given with its conserved first and last residue. The order of the fields is V gene, J gene, D gene, clone size, CDR3 DNA, CDR3 protein. D genes are given only for firm matches. Some rows mark clone size as missing; the rest say once, few, many or name a class of expanded clone.

v_call: TRBV28; j_call: TRBJ1-4; d_call: TRBD1; clone_size: NA; cdr3_nt: TGTGCCAGCAGCCCTCGGACAGGCATTTATGAAAAACTGTTTTTT; cdr3_aa: CASSPRTGIYEKLFF
v_call: TRBV19; j_call: TRBJ1-4; d_call: NA; clone_size: NA; cdr3_nt: TGTGCCAGTTATAATGAAAAACTGTTTTTT; cdr3_aa: CASYNEKLFF
v_call: TRBV19; j_call: TRBJ1-5; d_call: TRBD1; clone_size: NA; cdr3_nt: TGTGCCAGTAGACCACGCGACAGGGAGCCCCAGCATTTT; cdr3_aa: CASRPRDREPQHF
v_call: TRBV27; j_call: TRBJ1-1; d_call: TRBD1; clone_size: NA; cdr3_nt: TGTGCCACCAGCTGGACAGGGGCCATGAACACTGAAGCTTTCTTT; cdr3_aa: CATSWTGAMNTEAFF
v_call: TRBV6-5; j_call: TRBJ1-6; d_call: NA; clone_size: NA; cdr3_nt: TGTGCCAGCAGTTACGCGGTCAATTCACCCCTCCACTTT; cdr3_aa: CASSYAVNSPLHF
v_call: TRBV24-1; j_call: TRBJ2-5; d_call: TRBD2; clone_size: NA; cdr3_nt: TGTGCCACCAGTGATTGGCAAGGTGCTAGCGGGGGGGCAGGGGAGACCCAGTACTTC; cdr3_aa: CATSDWQGASGGAGETQYF
v_call: TRBV7-9; j_call: TRBJ1-1; d_call: NA; clone_size: NA; cdr3_nt: TGTGCCAGCAGCTTATTGACAGTTAACACTGAAGCTTTCTTT; cdr3_aa: CASSLLTVNTEAFF
v_call: TRBV6-5; j_call: TRBJ1-2; d_call: TRBD1; clone_size: NA; cdr3_nt: TGTGCCAGCAGTTACCAGGGGGCTGTAGCTAACTATGGCTACACCTTC; cdr3_aa: CASSYQGAVANYGYTF
v_call: TRBV4-3; j_call: TRBJ1-6; d_call: NA; clone_size: NA; cdr3_nt: TGCGCCAGCAGCCAACAGGGGAGCTCCTATAATTCACCCCTCCACTTT; cdr3_aa: CASSQQGSSYNSPLHF
v_call: TRBV6-5; j_call: TRBJ2-1; d_call: TRBD2; clone_size: NA; cdr3_nt: TGTGCCAGCAGCACTAGCGGGGGTTACAATGAGCAGTTCTTC; cdr3_aa: CASSTSGGYNEQFF
v_call: TRBV24-1; j_call: TRBJ1-5; d_call: NA; clone_size: few; cdr3_nt: TGTGCCACCAGTGTGAGACATCTGACGCCCCAGCATTTT; cdr3_aa: CATSVRHLTPQHF
v_call: TRBV24-1; j_call: TRBJ1-2; d_call: NA; clone_size: NA; cdr3_nt: TGTGCCACCAGTGACCACCCCGGGACACTTTATGGCTACACCTTC; cdr3_aa: CATSDHPGTLYGYTF
v_call: TRBV10-3; j_call: TRBJ1-3; d_call: NA; clone_size: NA; cdr3_nt: TGTGCCATCAGTTCGGGGACATTGAGCTCTGGAAACACCATATATTTT; cdr3_aa: CAISSGTLSSGNTIYF
v_call: TRBV3-1/TRBV3-2; j_call: TRBJ2-7; d_call: TRBD1; clone_size: NA; cdr3_nt: TGTGCCAGCAGCCCCCGGGACAGGGGTCGCGAGCAGTACTTC; cdr3_aa: CASSPRDRGREQYF
v_call: TRBV25-1; j_call: TRBJ2-2; d_call: NA; clone_size: once; cdr3_nt: TGTGCCAGCAGTCTCCGCGTCCTCCGTGCCGGGGAGCTGTTTTTT; cdr3_aa: CASSLRVLRAGELFF
v_call: TRBV6-2/TRBV6-3; j_call: TRBJ1-2; d_call: NA; clone_size: NA; cdr3_nt: TGTGCCAGCAGCTATACGGGGAGGATGGGCTACACCTTC; cdr3_aa: CASSYTGRMGYTF
v_call: TRBV24-1; j_call: TRBJ2-1; d_call: NA; clone_size: NA; cdr3_nt: TGTGCCACCAGTGATCCCAGGGGTTCCTACAATGAGCAGTTCTTC; cdr3_aa: CATSDPRGSYNEQFF
v_call: TRBV5-6; j_call: TRBJ2-7; d_call: TRBD1; clone_size: once; cdr3_nt: TGTGCCAGCAGCCCACGACAGGGGGCGCGGAGTGAGCAGTACTTC; cdr3_aa: CASSPRQGARSEQYF
v_call: TRBV10-3; j_call: TRBJ1-1; d_call: TRBD1; clone_size: few; cdr3_nt: TGTGCCATCAGGCGGGACAGGGACTCTGAAGCTTTCTTT; cdr3_aa: CAIRRDRDSEAFF
v_call: TRBV9; j_call: TRBJ2-7; d_call: TRBD2; clone_size: NA; cdr3_nt: TGTGCCAGCAGCGCGGGACTAGCGGTAACCTACGAGCAGTACTTC; cdr3_aa: CASSAGLAVTYEQYF
v_call: TRBV28; j_call: TRBJ2-1; d_call: TRBD2; clone_size: NA; cdr3_nt: TGTGCCAGCAGTTTATTACTAGCGGGGGCCCCGGGAGACAATGAGCAGTTCTTC; cdr3_aa: CASSLLLAGAPGDNEQFF
v_call: TRBV18; j_call: TRBJ2-7; d_call: NA; clone_size: NA; cdr3_nt: TGTGCCAGCTCACGGATCGGTAATCAACAGGGCAACGAGCAGTACTTC; cdr3_aa: CASSRIGNQQGNEQYF
v_call: TRBV19; j_call: TRBJ1-2; d_call: NA; clone_size: NA; cdr3_nt: TGTGCCAGTACGTACAGGGTCAGCTATGGCTACACCTTC; cdr3_aa: CASTYRVSYGYTF
v_call: TRBV20-1; j_call: TRBJ2-7; d_call: NA; clone_size: few; cdr3_nt: TGCAGTGCTAGGGACAGCTACGAGCAGTACTTC; cdr3_aa: CSARDSYEQYF
v_call: TRBV6-2/TRBV6-3; j_call: TRBJ1-1; d_call: NA; clone_size: NA; cdr3_nt: TGTGCCAGCAGTACCCCTCCGGGTTTCACTGAAGCTTTCTTT; cdr3_aa: CASSTPPGFTEAFF
v_call: TRBV6-2/TRBV6-3; j_call: TRBJ2-1; d_call: TRBD1; clone_size: NA; cdr3_nt: TGTGCCAGCAGTTACTCGCGGACAGGGGGGTCCTACAATGAGCAGTTCTTC; cdr3_aa: CASSYSRTGGSYNEQFF
v_call: TRBV7-9; j_call: TRBJ1-2; d_call: TRBD1; clone_size: NA; cdr3_nt: TGTGCCAGCAGCGTCCGGGCAGGGGGCTATGGCTACACCTTC; cdr3_aa: CASSVRAGGYGYTF
v_call: TRBV14; j_call: TRBJ2-2; d_call: NA; clone_size: NA; cdr3_nt: TGTGCCAGCAGCCAAGTAGGGGCACCCGTGGACACCGGGGAGCTGTTTTTT; cdr3_aa: CASSQVGAPVDTGELFF
v_call: TRBV4-2; j_call: TRBJ2-3; d_call: TRBD2; clone_size: NA; cdr3_nt: TGTGCCAGCAGCCAAGACTCGGGGGGTAGCGGGGGATACACAGATACGCAGTATTTT; cdr3_aa: CASSQDSGGSGGYTDTQYF
v_call: TRBV28; j_call: TRBJ2-1; d_call: TRBD2; clone_size: NA; cdr3_nt: TGTGCCAGCAGTTTACCCGGGGGGGATGAGCAGTTCTTC; cdr3_aa: CASSLPGGDEQFF
v_call: TRBV9; j_call: TRBJ2-1; d_call: NA; clone_size: NA; cdr3_nt: TGTGCCAGCAGCGTAGAGGTCCGGGGCAATGAGCAGTTCTTC; cdr3_aa: CASSVEVRGNEQFF
v_call: TRBV6-6; j_call: TRBJ1-2; d_call: NA; clone_size: NA; cdr3_nt: TGTGCCAGCAGTACCTCCGAACAGGCCTCCGCTTATGGCTACACCTTC; cdr3_aa: CASSTSEQASAYGYTF
v_call: TRBV19; j_call: TRBJ2-1; d_call: TRBD2; clone_size: NA; cdr3_nt: TGTGCCACTGGGACTAGCGGTGAGCAGTTCTTC; cdr3_aa: CATGTSGEQFF
v_call: TRBV28; j_call: TRBJ2-3; d_call: TRBD2; clone_size: NA; cdr3_nt: TGTGCCAGCAGCATAGCGGGGAGCACAGATACGCAGTATTTT; cdr3_aa: CASSIAGSTDTQYF
v_call: TRBV5-1; j_call: TRBJ1-2; d_call: TRBD1; clone_size: NA; cdr3_nt: TGCGCCAGCGGGTCTTCTAGGACAGGGCTTAAAGCTAACTATGGCTACACCTTC; cdr3_aa: CASGSSRTGLKANYGYTF
v_call: TRBV28; j_call: TRBJ1-2; d_call: NA; clone_size: NA; cdr3_nt: TGTGCCAGCAGTTTCGCCTCGCAGGTTCGGGAAGGCGGGAACTATGGCTACACCTTC; cdr3_aa: CASSFASQVREGGNYGYTF
v_call: TRBV28; j_call: TRBJ1-5; d_call: NA; clone_size: NA; cdr3_nt: TGTGCCAGCAGTTTACGGCAGGGTTGGAGCAATCAGCCCCAGCATTTT; cdr3_aa: CASSLRQGWSNQPQHF
v_call: TRBV9; j_call: TRBJ1-2; d_call: TRBD1; clone_size: NA; cdr3_nt: TGTGCCAGCGGCCCCGGGACAGTAAACCTCTATGGCTACACCTTC; cdr3_aa: CASGPGTVNLYGYTF
v_call: TRBV4-1; j_call: TRBJ2-3; d_call: TRBD2; clone_size: NA; cdr3_nt: TGCGCCAGCAGCTACGCTAGCGGGGGAAGCACAGATACGCAGTATTTT; cdr3_aa: CASSYASGGSTDTQYF
v_call: TRBV20-1; j_call: TRBJ1-2; d_call: NA; clone_size: NA; cdr3_nt: TGCAGTGCTGAACAGGGTGGTGGCTACACCTTC; cdr3_aa: CSAEQGGGYTF
v_call: TRBV5-1; j_call: TRBJ2-7; d_call: NA; clone_size: NA; cdr3_nt: TGCGCCAGCAGCGTCGACACAGGGCCCTACGAGCAGTACTTC; cdr3_aa: CASSVDTGPYEQYF
v_call: TRBV30; j_call: TRBJ2-2; d_call: NA; clone_size: NA; cdr3_nt: TGTGCCTGGAGAGGGTTGGGGGGAACCGGGGAGCTGTTTTTT; cdr3_aa: CAWRGLGGTGELFF
v_call: TRBV19; j_call: TRBJ2-4; d_call: NA; clone_size: NA; cdr3_nt: TGTGCCAGTAGGGGGACTTTCGTAGCCAAAAACATTCAGTACTTC; cdr3_aa: CASRGTFVAKNIQYF
v_call: TRBV3-1/TRBV3-2; j_call: TRBJ2-1; d_call: NA; clone_size: NA; cdr3_nt: TGTGCCAGCAGCCAAGATGTGGGAGATGAGCAGTTCTTC; cdr3_aa: CASSQDVGDEQFF